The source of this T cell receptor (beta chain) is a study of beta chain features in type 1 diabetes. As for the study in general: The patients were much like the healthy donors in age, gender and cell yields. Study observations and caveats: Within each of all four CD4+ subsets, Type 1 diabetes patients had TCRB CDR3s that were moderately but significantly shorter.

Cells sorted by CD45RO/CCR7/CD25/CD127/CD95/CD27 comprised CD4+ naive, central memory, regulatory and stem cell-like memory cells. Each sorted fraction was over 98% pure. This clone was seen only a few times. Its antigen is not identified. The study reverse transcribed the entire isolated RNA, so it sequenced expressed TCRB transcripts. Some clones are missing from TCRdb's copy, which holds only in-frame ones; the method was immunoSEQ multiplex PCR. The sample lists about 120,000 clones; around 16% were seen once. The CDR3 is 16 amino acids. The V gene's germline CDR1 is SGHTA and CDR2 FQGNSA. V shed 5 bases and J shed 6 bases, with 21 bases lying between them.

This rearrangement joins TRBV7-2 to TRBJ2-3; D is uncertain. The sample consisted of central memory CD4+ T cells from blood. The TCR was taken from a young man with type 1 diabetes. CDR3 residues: CASSLLAPSSADTQYF. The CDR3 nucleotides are TGTGCCAGCAGCCTTCTCGCCCCCTCTTCCGCGGATACGCAGTATTTT.